This T cell receptor (beta chain) is from a study of blood T cells in healthy people across ages. This clonotype was counted between two and nine times. The authors ran a second PCR of about 7 to 11 cycles using a sample-barcoded 5' primer and a J-beta primer mix. TCRdb analysed the 5' RACE reads with MiXCR anew, one entry per CDR3 protein. Of approximately 800,000 distinct CDR3 sequences listed, roughly 25% are singletons. This sample also appeared in a second study, on T cells of mothers and their children.

Sequenced material: blood. The TCR was taken from a boy aged 5 to 17 in good health.

The CDR3: CASSLRSPWSQPQHF. CDR3 DNA: TGTGCCAGCAGTTTACGCTCACCATGGAGTCAGCCCCAGCATTTT. This sequence joins TRBV12-3 or TRBV12-4 and TRBJ1-5; D remains ambiguous. Between the trimmed V and J ends, which lost 2 bases and 6 bases, there was a span of 14 bases. CDR3 length equals 15 residues.